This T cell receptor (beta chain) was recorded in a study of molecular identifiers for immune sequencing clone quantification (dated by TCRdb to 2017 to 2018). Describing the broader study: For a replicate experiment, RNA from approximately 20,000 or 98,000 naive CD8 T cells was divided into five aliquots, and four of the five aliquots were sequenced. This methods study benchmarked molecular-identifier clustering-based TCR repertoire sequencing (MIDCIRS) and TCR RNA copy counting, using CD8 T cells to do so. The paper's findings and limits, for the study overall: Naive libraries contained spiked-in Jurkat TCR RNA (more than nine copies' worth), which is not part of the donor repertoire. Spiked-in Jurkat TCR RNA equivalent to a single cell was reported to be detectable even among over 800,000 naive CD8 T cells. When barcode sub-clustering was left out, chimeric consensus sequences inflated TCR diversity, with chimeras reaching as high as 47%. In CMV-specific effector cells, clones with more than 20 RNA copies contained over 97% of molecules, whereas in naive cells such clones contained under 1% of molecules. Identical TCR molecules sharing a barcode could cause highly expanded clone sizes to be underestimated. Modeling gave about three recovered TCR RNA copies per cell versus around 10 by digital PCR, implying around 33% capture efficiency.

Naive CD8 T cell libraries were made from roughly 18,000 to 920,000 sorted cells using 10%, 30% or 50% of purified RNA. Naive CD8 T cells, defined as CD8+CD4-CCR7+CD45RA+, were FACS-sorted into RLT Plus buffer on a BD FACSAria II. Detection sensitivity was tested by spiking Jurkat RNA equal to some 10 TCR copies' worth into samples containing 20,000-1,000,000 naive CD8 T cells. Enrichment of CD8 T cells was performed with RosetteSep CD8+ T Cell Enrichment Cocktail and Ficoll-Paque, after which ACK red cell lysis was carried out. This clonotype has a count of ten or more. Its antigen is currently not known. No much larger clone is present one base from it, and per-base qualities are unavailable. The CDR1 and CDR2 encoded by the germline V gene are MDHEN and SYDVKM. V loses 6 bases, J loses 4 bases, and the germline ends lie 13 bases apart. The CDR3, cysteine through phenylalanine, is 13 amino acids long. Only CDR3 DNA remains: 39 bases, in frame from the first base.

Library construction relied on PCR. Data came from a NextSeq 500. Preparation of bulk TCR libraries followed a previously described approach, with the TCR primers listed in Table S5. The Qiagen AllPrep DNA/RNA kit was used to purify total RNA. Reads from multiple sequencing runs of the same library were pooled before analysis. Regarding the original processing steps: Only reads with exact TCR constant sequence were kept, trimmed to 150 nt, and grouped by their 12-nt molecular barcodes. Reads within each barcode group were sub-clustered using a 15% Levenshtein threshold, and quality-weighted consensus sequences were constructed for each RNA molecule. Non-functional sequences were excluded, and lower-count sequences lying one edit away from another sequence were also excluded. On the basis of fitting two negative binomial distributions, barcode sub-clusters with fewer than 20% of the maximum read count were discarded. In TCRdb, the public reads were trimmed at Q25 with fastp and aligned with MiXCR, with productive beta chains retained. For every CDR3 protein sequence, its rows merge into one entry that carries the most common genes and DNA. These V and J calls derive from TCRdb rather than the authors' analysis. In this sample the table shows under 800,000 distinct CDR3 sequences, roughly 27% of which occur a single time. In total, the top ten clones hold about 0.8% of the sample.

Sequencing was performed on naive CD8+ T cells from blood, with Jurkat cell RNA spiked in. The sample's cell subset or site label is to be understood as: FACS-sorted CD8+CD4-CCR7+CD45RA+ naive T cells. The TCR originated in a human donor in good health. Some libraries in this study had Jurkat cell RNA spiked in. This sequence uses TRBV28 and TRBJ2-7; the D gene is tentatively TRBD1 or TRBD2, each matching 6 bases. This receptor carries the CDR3 CASSSRGAYEQYF. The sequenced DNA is TGTGCCAGCAGCTCAAGGGGGGCTTACGAGCAGTACTTC.